The sequence of this T cell receptor (beta chain) was determined in a study of blood T cells in healthy people across ages. V lost 5 bases to trimming and J lost 0 bases, with 15 bases between them. CDR1 and CDR2 (germline): SGHTA, FQGNSA. This CDR3 has 16 amino acids. Sample-barcoded 5' priming and a J-beta primer mix drove a second PCR of roughly 7 to 11 cycles. TCRdb ran MiXCR on the 5' RACE reads and lists one entry per CDR3 protein. In the table there are 1.2 million to 1.5 million distinct CDR3 sequences, around 59% of which are singletons. Material: blood. The origin of this receptor is a man younger than 35 in good health. The chain links TRBV7-2 to TRBJ2-3, with D unclear. The CDR3 DNA follows: TGTGCCAGCAGCCCAGAGAAGGGATGGAGCACAGATACGCAGTATTTT. As protein: CASSPEKGWSTDTQYF.